These 18 T cell receptor beta chains share one sample of origin, sequenced in a study of blood T cells in healthy people across ages. Using a J-beta primer mix together with a sample-barcoded 5' primer, a second PCR was run for roughly 6 to 11 cycles. Via MiXCR, TCRdb re-called the 5' RACE reads, giving one row per CDR3 protein. The sample has 950,000 to 1,200,000 distinct CDR3 sequences, roughly two fifths seen once; the top ten hold around 12%. Sequenced sample: blood. These receptors were taken from a man between 18 and 35 years old in good health.

This clonotype has more than one count but fewer than ten. The junction differs from germline at one of its ends, possibly a read error. This chain connects TRBV11-2 to TRBJ1-1; D perhaps matches TRBD1 (5 bases). There are 16 residues in the CDR3. Per germline, CDR1 SGHAT and CDR2 FQNNGV. The CDR3 coding sequence is TGTGCCAGCAGCTTAGGTTCGGGACTAGTGGACACCGAAGCTTTCTTT. It yields the protein CASSLGSGLVDTEAFF. Full variable domain (missing parts from reference TRBV11-2 and TRBJ1-1): EAGVAQSPRYKIIEKRQSVAFWCNPISGHATLYWYQQILGQGPKLLIQFQNNGVVDDSQLPKDRFSAERLKGVDSTLKIQPAKLEDSAVYLCASSLGSGLVDTEAFFGQGTRLTVV.

This clonotype occurred a few times. The J gene is TRBJ1-1, the V gene TRBV5-1; no clear D. This CDR3 has 11 residues. Trimming cost V 5 bases and J 10 bases, with 12 bases left between them. Germline V gene lookup returns CDR1 SGHRS and CDR2 YFSETQ. The CDR3 spells CASSGEFSAFF. CDR3 nucleotide sequence: TGCGCCAGCAGTGGAGAGTTCTCAGCTTTCTTT.

This sequence joins TRBV27 and TRBJ2-5; D not resolved. The CDR3 length is 13 residues. V gave up 1 base and J gave up 4 bases, with 7 bases separating them. CDR1 is MNHEY, CDR2 SMNVEV, per germline (reference sequence). CDR3 sequence reads: CASSLYWGETQYF. Written as DNA, the CDR3 is TGTGCCAGCAGTTTATACTGGGGAGAGACCCAGTACTTC.

This clonotype was observed a few times. V is TRBV7-2 and J is TRBJ1-4, with unresolved D. Germline values: CDR1 SGHTA, CDR2 FQGNSA. V was pared by 5 bases and J by 7 bases, with 17 bases between. The CDR3 is 15 residues long. The CDR3 DNA reads TGTGCCAGCAGCCCCGGACGGTCGCTGGGTGAAAAACTGTTTTTT. Residues: CASSPGRSLGEKLFF.

This rearrangement joins TRBV4-3 to TRBJ1-4, with D perhaps matching TRBD1 (5 bases). Germline-derived CDR1 and CDR2 are LGHNA and YSLEER. V dropped 0 bases and J dropped 4 bases, with 12 bases sitting between them. This CDR3 region has 16 residues. The CDR3 DNA reads TGCGCCAGCAGCCAAGACGGTCCCGGACATAATGAAAAACTGTTTTTT. It codes for CASSQDGPGHNEKLFF.

The chain couples TRBV4-3 to TRBJ2-3; 9 positions agree with TRBD1. The germline V gene encodes CDR1 LGHNA and CDR2 YSLEER. With 0 bases clipped from V and 2 bases from J, the junction kept 9 bases outside the gene matches. This CDR3 has 18 residues. In DNA, the CDR3 is TGCGCCAGCAGCCAAGATAATTTTGGACAGGGGATCACAGATACGCAGTATTTT. Residues: CASSQDNFGQGITDTQYF.

This clonotype was seen more than once but under ten times. The chain carries TRBV5-1 and TRBJ1-4, with 8 nucleotides matching TRBD1. There are 15 residues in the CDR3. V lost 5 bases and J lost 7; bases outside the gene matches: 10. Per the germline V gene, CDR1 is SGHRS and CDR2 is YFSETQ. This chain's CDR3 is CASSTGQGPSEKLFF. The DNA for the CDR3 is TGCGCCAGCAGTACCGGACAGGGTCCCAGTGAAAAACTGTTTTTT.

The chain carries TRBV18 and TRBJ1-5, with a possible D match to TRBD1 (6 bases). The CDR3 totals 12 residues. Germline V gene data show CDR1 as KGHSH and CDR2 as LQKENI. The V and J ends lost 11 bases and 4 bases respectively, with 12 bases between them. The CDR3: CAGRDTNQPQHF. The CDR3 DNA sequence: TGTGCCGGCCGGGACACAAATCAGCCCCAGCATTTT.

The J gene is TRBJ2-1, the V gene TRBV6-6; D is perhaps TRBD2 (6 bases). Germline V gene sequence: CDR1 MNHNY, CDR2 SVGAGI (reference sequence). This CDR3 spans 17 amino acids. V gave up 0 bases and J gave up 0 bases, with 12 bases separating them. The CDR3 here is CASSYSVRGSSYNEQFF. The CDR3 DNA is TGTGCCAGCAGTTACTCAGTACGGGGGAGCTCCTACAATGAGCAGTTCTTC.

The V gene is TRBV6-1, the J gene TRBJ1-2, with no clear D. The CDR3 loop spans 14 amino acids. The V gene lost 1 base and the J gene lost 2 bases, with 8 bases spanning the gap. Germline V gene sequence: CDR1 MNHNS, CDR2 SASEGT. For the CDR3, the DNA is TGTGCCAGCAGTGAAGGGGCGGCGAACTATGGCTACACCTTC. It is translated as CASSEGAANYGYTF.

The V and J genes are TRBV20-1 and TRBJ2-5, with 10 bases matching TRBD1. CDR1 is DFQATT and CDR2 is SNEGSKA in the germline V gene (reference sequence). The CDR3 runs 13 residues. Trimming removed 1 base from V and 11 bases from J; junction bases left unmatched: 7. CDR3 residues: CSARAGQGCEQYF. DNA for the CDR3: TGCAGTGCTAGAGCGGGACAGGGGTGTGAGCAGTACTTC.

This clonotype was picked up many times. The chain employs TRBV11-1 and TRBJ2-3; a possible D gene is TRBD1 (6 bases). V was clipped by 4 bases and J by 2 bases, with 16 bases between them. The length of the CDR3 is 16 residues. CDR1 and CDR2 (germline): SGHAT, FQDESV (reference sequence). The DNA of the CDR3 is TGTGCCAGCAGCTCCTCCAGGACAGACCTCACAGATACGCAGTATTTT. It is translated as CASSSSRTDLTDTQYF.

The rearrangement uses TRBV18 and TRBJ1-5; D call uncertain. V dropped 2 bases and J dropped 9 bases, with 11 bases sitting between them. The CDR3 is 13 residues long. Germline CDR1 and CDR2: KGHSH and LQKENI. CDR3 sequence (DNA): TGTGCCAGCTCACCAGAGGAGGGCCGGCCCCAGCATTTT. It yields the protein CASSPEEGRPQHF.

CDR3 sequence reads: CSGCGGSMNTEAFF. CDR3 bases: TGCAGCGGATGTGGAGGGAGTATGAACACTGAAGCTTTCTTT. V usage is TRBV29-1 and J usage is TRBJ1-1; D gene uncertain. Between the trimmed V and J ends, which lost 7 bases and 0 bases, there was a span of 15 bases. This CDR3 contains 14 residues. Germline V gene sequence: CDR1 SQVTM, CDR2 ANQGSEA. Drawing the rest from reference TRBV29-1 and TRBJ1-1, the complete variable domain is SAVISQKPSRDICQRGTSLTIQCQVDSQVTMMFWYRQQPGQSLTLIATANQGSEATYESGFVIDKFPISRPNLTFSTLTVSNMSPEDSSIYLCSGCGGSMNTEAFFGQGTRLTVV.

The chain recombines TRBV10-3 with TRBJ2-7; 8 bases fit TRBD1. TRBJ2-5 matches the DNA end more closely, so the J call is doubtful. CDR3 size: 12 residues. Germline V gives CDR1 ENHRY, CDR2 SYGVKD. CDR3 amino acids: CAIKDREETQYF. CDR3 nucleotide sequence: TGTGCCATCAAGGACAGGGAGGAGACCCAGTACTTC.

The rearrangement joins TRBV20-1 to TRBJ2-5; D gene uncertain. CDR3 length: 11 residues. CDR1 is DFQATT, CDR2 SNEGSKA, per germline (reference sequence). With 6 bases removed from V and 2 bases from J, the gap between germline ends came to 7 bases. CDR3 DNA sequence: TGCAGTGCAGACGCACAAGAGACCCAGTACTTC. It translates to CSADAQETQYF.

V is TRBV18 and J is TRBJ1-6; possible D gene TRBD1, 5 bases. The V end lost 6 bases, the J end lost 2 bases, and 14 bases lay between the germline ends. The length of the CDR3 is 16 residues. Germline loops: CDR1 KGHSH, CDR2 LQKENI. The CDR3: CASSPTTETYNSPLHF. The CDR3 nucleotides are TGTGCCAGCTCCCCGACGACAGAGACCTATAATTCACCCCTCCACTTT.

The CDR3 DNA reads as TGTGCCAGCAGCCCCTGGGTGGGGGGCTACAATGAGCAGTACTTC. Translated: CASSPWVGGYNEQYF. This chain links TRBV9 with TRBJ2-7, with D perhaps given as TRBD1 or TRBD2 (6 bases each). Germline CDR1 reads SGDLS; CDR2 reads YYNGEE. V lost 4 bases and J 7 bases, leaving 21 bases between the germline ends. The CDR3 has 15 amino acids.